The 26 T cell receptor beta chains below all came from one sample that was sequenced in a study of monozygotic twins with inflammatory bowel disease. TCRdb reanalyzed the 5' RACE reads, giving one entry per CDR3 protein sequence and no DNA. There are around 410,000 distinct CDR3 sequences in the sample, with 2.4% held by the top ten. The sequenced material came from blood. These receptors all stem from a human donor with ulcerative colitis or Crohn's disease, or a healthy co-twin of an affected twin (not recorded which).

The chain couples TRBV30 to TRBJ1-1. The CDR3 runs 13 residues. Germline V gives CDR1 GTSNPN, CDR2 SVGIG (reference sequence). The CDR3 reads CAWRGQGGTEAFF.

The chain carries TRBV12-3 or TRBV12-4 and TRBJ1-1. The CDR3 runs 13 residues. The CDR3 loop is CASSRYMNTEAFF.

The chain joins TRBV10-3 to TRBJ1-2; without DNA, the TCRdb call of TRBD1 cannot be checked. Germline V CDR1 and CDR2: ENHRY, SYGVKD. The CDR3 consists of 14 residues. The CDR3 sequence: CAISETGTGYGYTF.

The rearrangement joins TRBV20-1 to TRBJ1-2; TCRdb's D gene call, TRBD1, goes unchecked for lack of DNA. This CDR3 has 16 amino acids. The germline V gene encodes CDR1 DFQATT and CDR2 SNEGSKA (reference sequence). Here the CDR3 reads CSARDPGQGATSGYTF.

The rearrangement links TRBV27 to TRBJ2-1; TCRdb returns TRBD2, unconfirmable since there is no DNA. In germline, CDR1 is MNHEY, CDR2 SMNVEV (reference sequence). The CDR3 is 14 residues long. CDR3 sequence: CASSLDYLGNEQFF.

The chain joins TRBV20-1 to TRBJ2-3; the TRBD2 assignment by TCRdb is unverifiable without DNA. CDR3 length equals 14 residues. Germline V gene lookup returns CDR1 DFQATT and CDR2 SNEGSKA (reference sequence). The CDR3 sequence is CSARRLAVTDTQYF.

CDR3 sequence: CASSFRVDQFF. V and J are TRBV5-8 and TRBJ2-1. The CDR3 covers 11 residues. Per the germline V gene, CDR1 is SGHTS and CDR2 is YDEGEE. Looking up the rest from reference TRBV5-8 and TRBJ2-1 gives the full variable domain: EAGVTQSPTHLIKTRGQQATLRCSPISGHTSVYWYQQALGLGLQFLLWYDEGEERNRGNFPPRFSGRQFPNYSSELNVNALELEDSALYLCASSFRVDQFFGPGTRLTVL.

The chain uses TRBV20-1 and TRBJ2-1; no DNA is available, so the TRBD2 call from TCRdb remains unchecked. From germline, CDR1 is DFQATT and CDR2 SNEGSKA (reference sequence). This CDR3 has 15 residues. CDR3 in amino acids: CSAGERLGVGNEQFF.

The CDR3 spells CASSTLQGSNQPQHF. This chain connects TRBV27 to TRBJ1-5; TCRdb returns TRBD1, unconfirmable since there is no DNA. There are 15 residues in the CDR3. Germline V lookup: CDR1 MNHEY, CDR2 SMNVEV (reference sequence).

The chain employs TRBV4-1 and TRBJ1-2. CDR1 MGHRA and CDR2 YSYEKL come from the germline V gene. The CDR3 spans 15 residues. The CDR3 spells CASSLSSRQMGGYTF.

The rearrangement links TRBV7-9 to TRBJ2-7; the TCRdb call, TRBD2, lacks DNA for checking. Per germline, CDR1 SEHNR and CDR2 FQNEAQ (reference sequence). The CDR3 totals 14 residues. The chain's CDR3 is CASSHSAGGAEQYF. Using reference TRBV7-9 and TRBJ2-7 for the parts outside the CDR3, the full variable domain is DTGVSQNPRHKITKRGQNVTFRCDPISEHNRLYWYRQTLGQGPEFLTYFQNEAQLEKSRLLSDRFSAERPKGSFSTLEIQRTEQGDSAMYLCASSHSAGGAEQYFGPGTRLTVT.

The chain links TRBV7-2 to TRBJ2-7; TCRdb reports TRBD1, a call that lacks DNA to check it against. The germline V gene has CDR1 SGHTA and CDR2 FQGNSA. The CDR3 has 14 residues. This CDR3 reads CASSYRDRGREQYF.

The CDR3 loop reads CASSQEMRAAGELFF. This chain uses TRBV4-3 with TRBJ2-2; TCRdb calls TRBD2, which cannot be checked without DNA. This CDR3 comprises 15 residues. The germline CDR1 and CDR2 sequences are LGHNA and YSLEER.

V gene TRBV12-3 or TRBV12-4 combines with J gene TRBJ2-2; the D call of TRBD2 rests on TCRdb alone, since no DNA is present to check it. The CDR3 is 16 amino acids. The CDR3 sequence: CASTRRAAGADGELFF.

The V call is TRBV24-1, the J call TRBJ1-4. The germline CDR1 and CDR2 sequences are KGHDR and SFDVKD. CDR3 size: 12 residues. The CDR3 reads CATSGLDEKLFF.

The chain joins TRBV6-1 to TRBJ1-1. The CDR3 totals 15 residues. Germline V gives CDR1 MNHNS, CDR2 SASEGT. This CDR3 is CASTLQEGLATEAFF.

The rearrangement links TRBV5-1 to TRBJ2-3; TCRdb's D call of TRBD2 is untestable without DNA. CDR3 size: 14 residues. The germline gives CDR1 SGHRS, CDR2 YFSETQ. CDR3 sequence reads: CASSPFGETDTQYF. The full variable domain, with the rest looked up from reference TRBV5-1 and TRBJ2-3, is KAGVTQTPRYLIKTRGQQVTLSCSPISGHRSVSWYQQTPGQGLQFLFEYFSETQRNKGNFPGRFSGRQFSNSRSEMNVSTLELGDSALYLCASSPFGETDTQYFGPGTRLTVL.

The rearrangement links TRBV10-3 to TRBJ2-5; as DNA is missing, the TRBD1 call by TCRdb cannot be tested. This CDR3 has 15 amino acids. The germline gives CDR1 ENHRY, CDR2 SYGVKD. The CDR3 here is CAITRTAGAQETQYF.

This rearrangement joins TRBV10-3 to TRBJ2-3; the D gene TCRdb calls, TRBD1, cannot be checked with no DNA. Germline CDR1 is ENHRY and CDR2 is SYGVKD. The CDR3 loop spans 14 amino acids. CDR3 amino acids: CAIRGTVSTDTQYF.

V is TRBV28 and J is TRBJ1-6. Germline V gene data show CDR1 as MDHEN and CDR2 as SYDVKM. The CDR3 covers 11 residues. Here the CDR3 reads CASSSDSPLHF. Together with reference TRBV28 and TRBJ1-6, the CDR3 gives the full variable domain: DVKVTQSSRYLVKRTGEKVFLECVQDMDHENMFWYRQDPGLGLRLIYFSYDVKMKEKGDIPEGYSVSREKKERFSLILESASTNQTSMYLCASSSDSPLHFGNGTRLTVT.

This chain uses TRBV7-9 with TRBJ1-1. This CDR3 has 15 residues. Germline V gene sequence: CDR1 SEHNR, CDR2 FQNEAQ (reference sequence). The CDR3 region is CASSLRRASNTEAFF.

The CDR3 loop reads CASSLGRRDSGYTF. This chain joins TRBV27 and TRBJ1-2. The CDR3 is made up of 14 amino acids. CDR1 and CDR2 from the germline V gene are MNHEY and SMNVEV (reference sequence).

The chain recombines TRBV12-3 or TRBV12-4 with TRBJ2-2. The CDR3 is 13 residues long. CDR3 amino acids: CASSRLVNGELFF.

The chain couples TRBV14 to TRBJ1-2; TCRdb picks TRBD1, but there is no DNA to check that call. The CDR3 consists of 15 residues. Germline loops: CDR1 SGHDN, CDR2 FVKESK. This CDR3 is CASSQGGIQPYGYTF. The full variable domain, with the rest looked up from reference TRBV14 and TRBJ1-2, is EAGVTQFPSHSVIEKGQTVTLRCDPISGHDNLYWYRRVMGKEIKFLLHFVKESKQDESGMPNNRFLAERTGGTYSTLKVQPAELEDSGVYFCASSQGGIQPYGYTFGSGTRLTVV.

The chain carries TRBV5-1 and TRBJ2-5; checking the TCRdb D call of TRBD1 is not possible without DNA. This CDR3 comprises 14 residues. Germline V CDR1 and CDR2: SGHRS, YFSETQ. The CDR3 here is CASSLERGSETQYF. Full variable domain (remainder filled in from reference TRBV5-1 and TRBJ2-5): KAGVTQTPRYLIKTRGQQVTLSCSPISGHRSVSWYQQTPGQGLQFLFEYFSETQRNKGNFPGRFSGRQFSNSRSEMNVSTLELGDSALYLCASSLERGSETQYFGPGTRLLVL.

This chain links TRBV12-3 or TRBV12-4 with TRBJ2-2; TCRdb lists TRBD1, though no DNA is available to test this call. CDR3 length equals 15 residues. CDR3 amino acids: CASSPWGRGTGELFF.